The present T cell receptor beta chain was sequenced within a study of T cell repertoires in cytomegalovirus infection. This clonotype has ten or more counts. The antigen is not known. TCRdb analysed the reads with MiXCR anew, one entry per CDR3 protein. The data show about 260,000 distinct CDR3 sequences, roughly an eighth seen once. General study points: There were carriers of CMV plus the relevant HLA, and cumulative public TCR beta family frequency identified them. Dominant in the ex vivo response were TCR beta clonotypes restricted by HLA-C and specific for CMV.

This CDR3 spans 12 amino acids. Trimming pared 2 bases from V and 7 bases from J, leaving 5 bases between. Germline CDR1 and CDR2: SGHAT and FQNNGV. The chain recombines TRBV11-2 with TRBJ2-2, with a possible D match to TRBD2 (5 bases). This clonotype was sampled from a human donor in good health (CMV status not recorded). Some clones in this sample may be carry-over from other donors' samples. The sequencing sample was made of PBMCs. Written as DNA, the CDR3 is TGTGCCAGCAGCTTAAGCGGCGGGGAGCTGTTTTTT. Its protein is CASSLSGGELFF.